This passage covers 9 T cell receptor beta chains from one sample sequenced in a study of blood T cell repertoires in COVID-19. Only in-frame clones appear in the TCRdb table, and some are missing; sequencing was by immunoSEQ multiplex PCR. Among more than 50,000 clones listed, around 83% were seen once. The sample was peripheral blood. These receptors were collected from a woman in her sixties with acute or convalescent COVID-19.

The chain recombines TRBV7-9 with TRBJ2-2; D not resolved. V lost 3 bases and J lost 1, with 6 bases in between. CDR1 is SEHNR and CDR2 is FQNEAQ in the germline V gene (reference sequence). The CDR3 is 14 residues long. This CDR3 reads CASSFARNTGELFF. In nucleotides, the CDR3 is TGTGCCAGCAGCTTTGCGCGGAACACCGGGGAGCTGTTTTTT.

The chain is built from TRBV7-2 and TRBJ1-3, with D possibly TRBD1 on 5 matching bases. Trimming shortened V by 1 base and J by 7 bases, and 14 bases separated the two germline ends. Germline CDR1 reads SGHTA; CDR2 reads FQGNSA. CDR3 length equals 15 residues. The CDR3 DNA sequence: TGTGCCAGCAGCTTAGATCCGCAGGGTCGGAACACCATATATTTT. Translated: CASSLDPQGRNTIYF. The whole variable domain, filled in from reference TRBV7-2 and TRBJ1-3, reads GAGVSQSPSNKVTEKGKDVELRCDPISGHTALYWYRQSLGQGLEFLIYFQGNSAPDKSGLPSDRFSAERTGGSVSTLTIQRTQQEDSAVYLCASSLDPQGRNTIYFGEGSWLTVV.

The V call is TRBV25-1, the J call TRBJ1-4, with 7 nucleotides matching TRBD1. This CDR3 has 15 amino acids. Germline CDR1 reads MGHDK; CDR2 reads SYGVNS. V lost 6 bases and J lost 2; bases outside the gene matches: 6. For the CDR3, the DNA is TGTGCCAGCAGAAGACAGGGTGGCACTAATGAAAAACTGTTTTTT. Protein: CASRRQGGTNEKLFF.

This chain connects TRBV19 to TRBJ2-1; a weak D match, TRBD1 (6 bases). The CDR3 is 15 residues long. Trimming removed 4 bases at V and 8 bases at J, with 18 bases between. Germline V gene data show CDR1 as LNHDA and CDR2 as SQIVND (reference sequence). The CDR3 protein is CASSKGRTAGDEQFF. CDR3 nucleotide sequence: TGTGCCAGTAGTAAGGGAAGGACAGCCGGGGATGAGCAGTTCTTC.

This chain uses TRBV6-4 with TRBJ2-7; 9 nucleotides line up with TRBD1. Germline V gene data show CDR1 as MRHNA and CDR2 as SNTAGT. The CDR3 runs 16 residues. The V segment lost 0 bases and the J segment 4 bases; nucleotides outside the gene matches: 7. CDR3 bases: TGTGCCAGCAGTGACTCGGGGGACAGGGAGCCTTACGAGCAGTACTTC. Its protein is CASSDSGDREPYEQYF.

V and J are TRBV19 and TRBJ2-3; 7 bases fit TRBD1. The CDR3 is made up of 15 amino acids. V shed 4 bases, J shed 4 bases, and the junction held 8 bases outside the gene matches. Germline V lookup: CDR1 LNHDA, CDR2 SQIVND (reference sequence). DNA for the CDR3: TGTGCCAGTAGTACTCGACAGGGATGGTCAGATACGCAGTATTTT. It codes for CASSTRQGWSDTQYF.

The chain carries TRBV28 and TRBJ2-7; 8 nucleotides line up with TRBD1. J gave up 0 bases and V 2 bases, and 12 bases lay outside the gene matches. Germline loops: CDR1 MDHEN, CDR2 SYDVKM. This CDR3 contains 18 residues. For the CDR3, the DNA is TGTGCCAGCAGTTTAGGTGGTGGCGGGACAGGCGCCTCCTACGAGCAGTACTTC. Amino acid sequence: CASSLGGGGTGASYEQYF.

The rearrangement links TRBV3-1 (or the pseudogene TRBV3-2) to TRBJ1-5; D ambiguous. This CDR3 contains 14 residues. V lost 2 bases, J lost 2 bases, and 7 bases lay in between. Germline CDR1 LGHDT, CDR2 YNNKEL (reference sequence). The CDR3: CASSQTGGNQPQHF. In DNA, the CDR3 is TGTGCCAGCAGCCAAACGGGAGGCAATCAGCCCCAGCATTTT.

With regard to this clone: The same CDR3 is also encoded by other DNA sequences in this sample. The chain has TRBV30 and TRBJ1-5, with no clear D. The CDR3 length is 13 residues. Trimming left V 0 bases short and J 2 bases short, with 5 bases between. Looked up from germline, CDR1 is GTSNPN and CDR2 is SVGIG (reference sequence). In DNA, the CDR3 is TGTGCCTGGAGTGTTCAGGGCAATCAGCCCCAGCATTTT. This sequence encodes CAWSVQGNQPQHF.